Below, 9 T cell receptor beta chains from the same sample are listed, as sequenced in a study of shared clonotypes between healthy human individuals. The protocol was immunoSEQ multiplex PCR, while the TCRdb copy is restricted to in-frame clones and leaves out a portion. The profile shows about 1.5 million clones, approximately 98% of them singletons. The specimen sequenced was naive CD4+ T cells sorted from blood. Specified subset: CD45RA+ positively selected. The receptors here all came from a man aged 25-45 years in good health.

The CDR3 DNA sequence: TGTGCCAGTAGGATTCACTCTGGACAGCCCTCTGGAAACACCATATATTTT. Encoded protein: CASRIHSGQPSGNTIYF. The rearrangement uses TRBV19 and TRBJ1-3; TRBD1 is a possible D gene (6 bases). The CDR3 sequence is 17 residues long. Germline CDR1 and CDR2: LNHDA and SQIVND (reference sequence). V was shortened by 6 bases and J by 0 bases, with 18 bases between the two germline ends.

CDR3 in DNA: TGTGCCAGCAGCTTAGCGGTGACAGGGTCTCGCAATGAGCAGTTCTTC. Encoded protein: CASSLAVTGSRNEQFF. The J gene is TRBJ2-1, the V gene TRBV7-7, with 7 bases fitting TRBD1. Germline lookup yields CDR1 SSHAT and CDR2 FNYEAQ (reference sequence). The CDR3 extends over 16 amino acids. Trimming at V came to 0 bases and at J to 6 bases, leaving 8 bases not matched to a gene.

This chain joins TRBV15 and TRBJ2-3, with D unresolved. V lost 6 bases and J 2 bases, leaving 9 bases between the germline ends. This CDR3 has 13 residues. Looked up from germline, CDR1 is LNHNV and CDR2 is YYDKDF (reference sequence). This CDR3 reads CATSRQTTDTQYF. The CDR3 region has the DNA TGTGCCACCAGTCGGCAGACCACAGATACGCAGTATTTT.

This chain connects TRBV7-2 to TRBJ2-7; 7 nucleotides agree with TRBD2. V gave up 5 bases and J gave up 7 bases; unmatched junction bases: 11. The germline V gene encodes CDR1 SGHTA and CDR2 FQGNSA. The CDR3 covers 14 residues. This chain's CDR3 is CASSPGGVQREQYF. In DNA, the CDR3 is TGTGCCAGCAGCCCGGGGGGAGTTCAGCGAGAGCAGTACTTC.

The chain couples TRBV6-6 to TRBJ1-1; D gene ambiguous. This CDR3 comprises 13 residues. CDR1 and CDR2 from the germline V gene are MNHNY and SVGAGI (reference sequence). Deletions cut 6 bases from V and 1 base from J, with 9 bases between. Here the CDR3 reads CASSHPGNTEAFF. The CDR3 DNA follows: TGTGCCAGCAGCCACCCAGGGAACACTGAAGCTTTCTTT.

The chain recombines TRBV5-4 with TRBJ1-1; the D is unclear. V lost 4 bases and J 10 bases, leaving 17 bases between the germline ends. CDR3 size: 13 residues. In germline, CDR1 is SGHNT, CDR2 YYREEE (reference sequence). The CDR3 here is CASSATGDLRAFF. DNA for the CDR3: TGTGCCAGCAGCGCGACCGGAGATTTAAGAGCTTTCTTT.

The CDR3 protein is CASSRRQGGYEQYF. The DNA for the CDR3 is TGTGCCAGCTCACGGCGACAGGGTGGGTACGAGCAGTACTTC. The chain is built from TRBV18 and TRBJ2-5; 7 positions match TRBD1. The DNA matches TRBJ2-7 better at its end, which makes the J call doubtful. Germline values: CDR1 KGHSH, CDR2 LQKENI. The length of the CDR3 is 14 residues.

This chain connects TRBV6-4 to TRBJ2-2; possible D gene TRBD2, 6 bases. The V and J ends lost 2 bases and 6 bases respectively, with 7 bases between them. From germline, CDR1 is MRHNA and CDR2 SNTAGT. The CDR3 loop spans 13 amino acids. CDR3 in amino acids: CASSDREAGELFF. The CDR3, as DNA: TGTGCCAGCAGTGACAGGGAGGCCGGGGAGCTGTTTTTT.

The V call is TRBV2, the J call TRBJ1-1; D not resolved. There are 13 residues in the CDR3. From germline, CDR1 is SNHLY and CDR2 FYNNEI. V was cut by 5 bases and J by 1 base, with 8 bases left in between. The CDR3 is CASSFTENTEAFF. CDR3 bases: TGTGCCAGCAGTTTTACAGAGAACACTGAAGCTTTCTTT.